This TCR beta chain comes out of a study of T cell responses to AZD1222 COVID-19 vaccine. Study-level findings and limits: There were mostly white British donors and more females than males, and clonal diversity was possibly underestimated. Sampled repertoires all dated from after the peak T cell response. Reports say nearly half of spike-specific TCRs go after unmutated variant regions.

In the case of this clone: Its target is unknown.

The repertoire was sequenced with immunoSEQ multiplex PCR; TCRdb's copy has only in-frame clones and lacks some. The sample has 75,000 to 90,000 clones, more than 85% seen once; the top ten hold less than 35%. J was trimmed by 10 bases and V by 4 bases; bases with no gene match: 15. CDR1 MDHEN and CDR2 SYDVKM come from the germline V gene. This CDR3 is built from 15 residues. The input for sequencing was peripheral blood, taken 28 days after the second AZD1222 dose. V usage is TRBV28 and J usage is TRBJ1-2; 7 nucleotides align to TRBD1. This receptor was identified in an adult who received the AZD1222 COVID-19 vaccine. CDR3 residues: CASSSESTGKKVYTF. The CDR3 bases are TGTGCCAGCAGTTCCGAATCGACAGGGAAAAAAGTCTACACCTTC.